This T cell receptor (beta chain) was sequenced in a study of glioma-infiltrating T cells after dendritic cell vaccination. Turning to the study itself: Autologous tumor lysate-pulsed dendritic cell vaccination was given between the early 2000s and the early 2010s.

Produced via immunoSEQ multiplex PCR; TCRdb's table is partial and in-frame only. The profile shows just over 95,000 clones, about 80% of them singletons. V was pared by 2 bases and J by 0 bases, with 14 bases of the junction left unmatched. Germline CDR1 reads MNHEY; CDR2 reads SMNVEV (reference sequence). The CDR3 contains 21 residues. No glioblastoma patient carried an isocitrate dehydrogenase mutation. PBMC were collected before vaccination, two weeks after the third vaccination, and at progression. The V and J genes are TRBV27 and TRBJ2-3; 13 nucleotides line up with TRBD2. The sequence derives from a human donor with glioblastoma. This material consisted of blood, taken before dendritic cell vaccination. CDR3 sequence: CASSLRIPGLAGITSTDTQYF. CDR3 DNA sequence: TGTGCCAGCAGTTTAAGAATTCCGGGACTAGCGGGGATAACTAGCACAGATACGCAGTATTTT.